This T cell receptor (beta chain) was retrieved from a study of shared clonotypes between healthy human individuals. V gave up 3 bases and J gave up 0 bases, with 17 bases separating them. The germline V gene has CDR1 SGHTA and CDR2 FQGNSA. The CDR3 runs to 18 residues. Libraries were prepared by immunoSEQ multiplex PCR; TCRdb keeps only in-frame clonotypes and omits some of them. Of millions of clones listed, 85% to 95% were seen once; the top ten hold roughly 0.13%. This receptor was identified in a young man in good health. Sequenced input: naive CD4+ T cells sorted from blood. Noted subset: CD45RA+ positively selected. The chain employs TRBV7-2 and TRBJ1-4; D gene unclear. The CDR3 coding sequence is TGTGCCAGCAGCTTGGTGGTCGCAGCCCTTGCAACTAATGAAAAACTGTTTTTT. Protein: CASSLVVAALATNEKLFF.